This T cell receptor (beta chain) was obtained from a study of shared clonotypes between healthy human individuals. Study-level findings and limits: Blood was the only sampled material, and tissue repertoires likely differ. In a few donors, about 5% of naive CD4 clonotypes appeared in common. Researchers found naive subsets generally carried larger estimated richness than memory subsets.

Some clones are missing from TCRdb's copy, which holds only in-frame ones; the method was immunoSEQ multiplex PCR. Found here are approximately 2.1 million clones, 85% to 95% of them singletons; the top ten hold under 0.45%. Notes on this clone: Antigen specificity is unknown.

V was shortened by 0 bases and J by 2 bases, with 9 bases between the two germline ends. Germline CDR1 SGHNT, CDR2 YYREEE (reference sequence). The length of the CDR3 is 14 residues. V gene TRBV5-4 combines with J gene TRBJ2-7; D is perhaps TRBD1 (6 bases). This sequence was found in a man aged 18 to 30 in good health. Some clones in this sample may be carry-over from other donors' samples. The sequencing sample was made of naive CD4+ T cells from PBMCs. The subset: CD45RA+ positively selected. The CDR3 is CASSLAQGTYEQYF. DNA for the CDR3: TGTGCCAGCAGCTTGGCACAGGGAACCTACGAGCAGTACTTC.